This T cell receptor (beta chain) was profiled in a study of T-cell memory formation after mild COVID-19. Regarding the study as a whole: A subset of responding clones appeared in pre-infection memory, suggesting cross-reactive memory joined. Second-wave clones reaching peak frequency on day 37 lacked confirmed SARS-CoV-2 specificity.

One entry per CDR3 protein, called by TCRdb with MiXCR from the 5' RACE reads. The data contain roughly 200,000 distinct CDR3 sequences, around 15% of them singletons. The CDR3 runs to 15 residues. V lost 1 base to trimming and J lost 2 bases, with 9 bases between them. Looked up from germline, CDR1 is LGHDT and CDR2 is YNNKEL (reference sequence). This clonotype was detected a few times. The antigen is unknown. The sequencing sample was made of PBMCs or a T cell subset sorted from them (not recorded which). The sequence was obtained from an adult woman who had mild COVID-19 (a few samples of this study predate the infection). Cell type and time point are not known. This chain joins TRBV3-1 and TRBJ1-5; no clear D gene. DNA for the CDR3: TGTGCCAGCAGCCAAGTCCCGGGTGGCAATCAGCCCCAGCATTTT. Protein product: CASSQVPGGNQPQHF. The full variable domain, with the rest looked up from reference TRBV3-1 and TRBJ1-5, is DTAVSQTPKYLVTQMGNDKSIKCEQNLGHDTMYWYKQDSKKFLKIMFSYNNKELIINETVPNRFSPKSPDKAHLNLHINSLELGDSAVYFCASSQVPGGNQPQHFGDGTRLSIL.